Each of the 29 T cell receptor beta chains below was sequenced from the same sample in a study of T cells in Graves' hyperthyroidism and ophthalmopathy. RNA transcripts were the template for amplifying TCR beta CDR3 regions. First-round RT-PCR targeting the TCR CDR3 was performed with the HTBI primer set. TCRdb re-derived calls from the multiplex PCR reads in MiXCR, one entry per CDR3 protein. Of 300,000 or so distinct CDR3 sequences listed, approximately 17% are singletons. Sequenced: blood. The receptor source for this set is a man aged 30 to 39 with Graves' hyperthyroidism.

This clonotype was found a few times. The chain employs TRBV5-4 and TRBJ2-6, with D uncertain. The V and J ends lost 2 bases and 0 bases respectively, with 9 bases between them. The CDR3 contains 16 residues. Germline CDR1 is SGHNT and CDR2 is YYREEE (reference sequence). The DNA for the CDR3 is TGTGCCAGCAGCTTTCGCGGTTCCTCTGGGGCCAACGTCCTGACTTTC. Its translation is CASSFRGSSGANVLTF.

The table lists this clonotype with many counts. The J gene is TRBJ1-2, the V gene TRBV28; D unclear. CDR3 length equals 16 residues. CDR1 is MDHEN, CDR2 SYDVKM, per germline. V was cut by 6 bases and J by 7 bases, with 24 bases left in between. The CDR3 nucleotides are TGTGCCAGCAGGGGCCTAATCGAAGGGCGAGGGCTTGGCTACACCTTC. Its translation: CASRGLIEGRGLGYTF.

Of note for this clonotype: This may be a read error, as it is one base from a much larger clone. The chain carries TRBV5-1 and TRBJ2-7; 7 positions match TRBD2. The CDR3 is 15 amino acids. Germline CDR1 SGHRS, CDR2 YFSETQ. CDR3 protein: CAGSLGGTNAYEQYF. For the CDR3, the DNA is TGCGCCGGCAGCTTGGGGGGGACTAATGCCTACGAGCAGTACTTC.

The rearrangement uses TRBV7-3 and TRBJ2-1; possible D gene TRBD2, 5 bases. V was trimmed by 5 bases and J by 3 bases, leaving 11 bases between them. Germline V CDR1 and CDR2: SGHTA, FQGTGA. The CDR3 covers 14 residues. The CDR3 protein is CASSPSGFYNEQFF. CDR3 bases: TGTGCCAGCAGCCCGTCGGGGTTCTACAATGAGCAGTTCTTC.

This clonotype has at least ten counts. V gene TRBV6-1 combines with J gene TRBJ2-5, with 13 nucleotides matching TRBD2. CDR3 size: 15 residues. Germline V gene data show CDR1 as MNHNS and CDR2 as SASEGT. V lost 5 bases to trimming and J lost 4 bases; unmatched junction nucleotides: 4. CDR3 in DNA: TGTGCCAGCAGTTCGGGACTAGCGGGAAGAGAGACCCAGTACTTC. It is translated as CASSSGLAGRETQYF.

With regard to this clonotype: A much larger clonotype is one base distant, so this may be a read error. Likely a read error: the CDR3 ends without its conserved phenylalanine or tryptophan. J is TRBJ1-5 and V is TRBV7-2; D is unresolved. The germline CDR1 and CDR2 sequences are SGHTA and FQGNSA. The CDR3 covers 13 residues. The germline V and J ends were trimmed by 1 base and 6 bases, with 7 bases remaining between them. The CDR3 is CASSLGLGQPQHL. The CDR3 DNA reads TGTGCCAGCAGCTTAGGGTTAGGTCAGCCCCAGCATCTT.

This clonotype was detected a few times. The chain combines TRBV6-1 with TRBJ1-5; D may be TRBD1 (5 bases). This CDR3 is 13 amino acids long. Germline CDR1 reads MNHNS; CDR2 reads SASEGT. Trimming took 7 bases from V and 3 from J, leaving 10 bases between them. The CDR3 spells CASTQGFNQPQHF. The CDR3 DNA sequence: TGTGCCAGCACGCAGGGTTTCAATCAGCCCCAGCATTTT.

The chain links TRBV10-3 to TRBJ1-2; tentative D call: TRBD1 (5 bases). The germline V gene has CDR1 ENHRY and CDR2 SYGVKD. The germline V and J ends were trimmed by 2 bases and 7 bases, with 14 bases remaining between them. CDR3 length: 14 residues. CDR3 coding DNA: TGTGCCATCAGTGAGCTAGACGGTCAGGGTGGCTACACCTTC. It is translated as CAISELDGQGGYTF.

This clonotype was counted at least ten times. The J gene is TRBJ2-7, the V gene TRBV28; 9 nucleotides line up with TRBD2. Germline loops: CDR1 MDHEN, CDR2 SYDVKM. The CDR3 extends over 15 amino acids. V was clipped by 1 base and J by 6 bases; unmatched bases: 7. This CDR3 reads CASSLSGTSTTEQYF. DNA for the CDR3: TGTGCCAGCAGTTTATCGGGGACTAGCACGACCGAGCAGTACTTC.

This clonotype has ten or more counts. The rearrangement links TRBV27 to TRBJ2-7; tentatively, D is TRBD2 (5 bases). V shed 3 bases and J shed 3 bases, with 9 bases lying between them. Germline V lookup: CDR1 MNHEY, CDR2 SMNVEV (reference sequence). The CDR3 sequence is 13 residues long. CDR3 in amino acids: CASSFRGRYEQYF. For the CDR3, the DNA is TGTGCCAGCAGTTTTCGAGGGCGCTACGAGCAGTACTTC.

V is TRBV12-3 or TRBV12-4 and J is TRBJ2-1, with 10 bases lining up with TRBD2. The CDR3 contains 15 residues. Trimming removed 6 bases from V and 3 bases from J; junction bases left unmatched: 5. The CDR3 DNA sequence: TGTGCCAGCAGAGTTAGCGGGAGGCTCTACAATGAGCAGTTCTTC. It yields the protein CASRVSGRLYNEQFF.

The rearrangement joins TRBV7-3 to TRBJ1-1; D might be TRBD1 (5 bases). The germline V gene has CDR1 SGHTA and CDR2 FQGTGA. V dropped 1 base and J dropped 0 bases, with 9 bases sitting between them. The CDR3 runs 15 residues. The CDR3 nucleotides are TGTGCCAGCAGCTTAAATGGGGGGATGAACACTGAAGCTTTCTTT. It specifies CASSLNGGMNTEAFF.

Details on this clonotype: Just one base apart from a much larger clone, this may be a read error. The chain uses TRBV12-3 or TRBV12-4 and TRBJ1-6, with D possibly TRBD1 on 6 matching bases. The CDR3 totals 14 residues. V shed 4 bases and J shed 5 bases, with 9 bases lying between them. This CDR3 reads CASSSAGDNSPLHF. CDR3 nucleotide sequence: TGTGCCAGCAGTTCGGCAGGGGATAATTCACCCCTCCACTTT.

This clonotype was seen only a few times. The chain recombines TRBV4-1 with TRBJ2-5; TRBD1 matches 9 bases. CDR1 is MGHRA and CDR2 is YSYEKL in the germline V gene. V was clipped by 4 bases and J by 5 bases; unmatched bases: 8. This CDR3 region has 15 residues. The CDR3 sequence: CASSLPGQGRETQYF. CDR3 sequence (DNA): TGCGCCAGCAGCCTCCCGGGACAGGGCCGCGAGACCCAGTACTTC.

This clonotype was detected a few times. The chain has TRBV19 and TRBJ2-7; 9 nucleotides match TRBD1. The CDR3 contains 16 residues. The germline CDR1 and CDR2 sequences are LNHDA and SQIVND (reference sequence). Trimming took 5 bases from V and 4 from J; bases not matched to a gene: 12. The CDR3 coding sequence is TGTGCCAGTAGTTCCCAAACTGGACAGGGGTGGTACGAGCAGTACTTC. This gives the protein CASSSQTGQGWYEQYF. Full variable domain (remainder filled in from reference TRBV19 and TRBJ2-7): DGGITQSPKYLFRKEGQNVTLSCEQNLNHDAMYWYRQDPGQGLRLIYYSQIVNDFQKGDIAEGYSVSREKKESFPLTVTSAQKNPTAFYLCASSSQTGQGWYEQYFGPGTRLTVT.

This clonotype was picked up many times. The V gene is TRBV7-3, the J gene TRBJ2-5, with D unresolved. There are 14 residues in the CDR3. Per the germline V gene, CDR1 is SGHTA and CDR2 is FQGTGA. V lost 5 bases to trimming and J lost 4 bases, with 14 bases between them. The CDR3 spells CASSLLKRSETQYF. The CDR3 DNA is TGTGCCAGCAGCCTCTTAAAAAGGTCAGAGACCCAGTACTTC.

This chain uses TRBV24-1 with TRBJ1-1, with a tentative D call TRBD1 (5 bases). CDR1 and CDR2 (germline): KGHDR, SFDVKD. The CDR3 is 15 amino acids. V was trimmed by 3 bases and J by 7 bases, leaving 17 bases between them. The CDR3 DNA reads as TGTGCCACCAGTGATCGGGACGGTCAGAGAGGTGAAGCTTTCTTT. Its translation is CATSDRDGQRGEAFF.

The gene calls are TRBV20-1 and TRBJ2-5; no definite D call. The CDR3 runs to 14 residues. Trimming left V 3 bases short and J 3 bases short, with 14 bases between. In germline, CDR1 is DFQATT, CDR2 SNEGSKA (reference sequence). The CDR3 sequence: CSASQDLTEETQYF. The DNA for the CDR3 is TGCAGTGCTAGCCAGGACCTGACCGAAGAGACCCAGTACTTC.

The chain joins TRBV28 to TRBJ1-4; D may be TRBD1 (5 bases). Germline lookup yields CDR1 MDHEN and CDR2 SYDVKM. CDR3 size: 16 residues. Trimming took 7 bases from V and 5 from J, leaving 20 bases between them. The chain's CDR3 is CASTIPAGDRNEKLFF. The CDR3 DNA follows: TGTGCCAGCACCATCCCAGCGGGGGATCGAAATGAAAAACTGTTTTTT.

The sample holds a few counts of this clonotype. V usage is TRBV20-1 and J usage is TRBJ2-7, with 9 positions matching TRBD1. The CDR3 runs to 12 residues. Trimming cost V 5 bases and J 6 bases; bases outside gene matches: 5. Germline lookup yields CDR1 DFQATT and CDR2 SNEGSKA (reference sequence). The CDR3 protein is CSALGQGGEQYF. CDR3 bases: TGCAGTGCTTTGGGACAGGGAGGCGAGCAGTACTTC.

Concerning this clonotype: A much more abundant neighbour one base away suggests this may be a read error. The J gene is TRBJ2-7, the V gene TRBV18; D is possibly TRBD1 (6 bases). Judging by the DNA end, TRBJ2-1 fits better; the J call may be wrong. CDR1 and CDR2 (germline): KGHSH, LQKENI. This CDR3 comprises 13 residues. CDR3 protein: CASSPQGSYEQFF. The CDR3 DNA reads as TGTGCCAGCTCACCCCAGGGGTCCTACGAGCAGTTCTTC.

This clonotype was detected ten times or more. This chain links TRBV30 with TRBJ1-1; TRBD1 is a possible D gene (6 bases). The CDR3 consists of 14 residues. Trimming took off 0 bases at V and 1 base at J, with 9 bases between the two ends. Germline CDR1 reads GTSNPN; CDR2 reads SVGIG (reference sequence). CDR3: CAWSVEQGNTEAFF. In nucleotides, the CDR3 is TGTGCCTGGAGTGTAGAACAGGGGAACACTGAAGCTTTCTTT.

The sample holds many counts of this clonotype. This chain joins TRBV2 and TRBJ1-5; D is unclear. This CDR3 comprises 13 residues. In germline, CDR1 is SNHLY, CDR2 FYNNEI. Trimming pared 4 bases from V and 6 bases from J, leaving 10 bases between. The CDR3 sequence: CASSAQSRQPQHF. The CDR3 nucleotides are TGTGCCAGCAGTGCGCAGTCGCGTCAGCCCCAGCATTTT.

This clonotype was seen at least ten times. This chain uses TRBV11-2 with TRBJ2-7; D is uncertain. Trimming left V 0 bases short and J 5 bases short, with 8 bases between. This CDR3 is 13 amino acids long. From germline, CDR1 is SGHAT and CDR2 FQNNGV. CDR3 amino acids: CASSLETADEQYF. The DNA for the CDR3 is TGTGCCAGCAGCTTAGAGACGGCAGACGAGCAGTACTTC.

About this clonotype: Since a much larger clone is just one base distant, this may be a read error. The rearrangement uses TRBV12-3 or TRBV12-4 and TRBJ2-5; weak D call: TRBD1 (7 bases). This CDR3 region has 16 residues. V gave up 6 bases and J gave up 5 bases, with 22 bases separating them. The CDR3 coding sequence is TGTGCCAGCAGGGCGGGACAGCCACGCCTGGGGGAGACCCAGTACTTC. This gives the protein CASRAGQPRLGETQYF.

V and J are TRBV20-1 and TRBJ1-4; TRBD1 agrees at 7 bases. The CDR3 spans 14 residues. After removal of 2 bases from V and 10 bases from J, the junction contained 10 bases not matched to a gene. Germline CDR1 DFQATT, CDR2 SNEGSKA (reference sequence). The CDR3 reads CSARSPGQRGKLFF. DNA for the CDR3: TGCAGTGCTAGATCCCCGGGACAGAGGGGAAAACTGTTTTTT.

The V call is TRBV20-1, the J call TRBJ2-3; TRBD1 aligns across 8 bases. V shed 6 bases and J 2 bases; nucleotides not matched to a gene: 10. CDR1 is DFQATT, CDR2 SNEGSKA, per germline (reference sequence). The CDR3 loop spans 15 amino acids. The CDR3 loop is CSARGQGAFTDTQYF. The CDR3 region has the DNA TGCAGTGCCAGGGGGCAGGGGGCCTTCACAGATACGCAGTATTTT.

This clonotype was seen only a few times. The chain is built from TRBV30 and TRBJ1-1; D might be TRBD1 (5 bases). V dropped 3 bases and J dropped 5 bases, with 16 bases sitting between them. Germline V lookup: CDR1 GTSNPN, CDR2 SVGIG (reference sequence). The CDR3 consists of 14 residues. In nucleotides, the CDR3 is TGTGCCTGGAGGATGCCAACGGGGGTGACTGAAGCTTTCTTT. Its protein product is CAWRMPTGVTEAFF.

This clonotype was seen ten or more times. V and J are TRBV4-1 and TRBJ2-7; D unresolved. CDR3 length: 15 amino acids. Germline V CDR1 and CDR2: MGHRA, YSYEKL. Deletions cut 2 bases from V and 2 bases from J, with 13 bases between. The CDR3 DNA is TGCGCCAGCAGCCAACGCTACGGACGTACCTACGAGCAGTACTTC. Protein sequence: CASSQRYGRTYEQYF.